This is a list of T cell receptor beta chains from one sample in a study of a mutant IDH1 vaccine in newly diagnosed glioma. The antigens of these receptors remain unknown. The assay was immunoSEQ multiplex PCR, and TCRdb's table has in-frame clones only and misses some. This repertoire shows about 55,000 clones, about 85% found once; its top ten account for around 4.1%. The source material was PBMCs, sampled from a glioma patient whose treatment included an IDH1 peptide vaccine. The receptors derive from a woman aged 18-30 years with glioma. The CDR3 runs from the conserved cysteine through the conserved F or W. A D gene is named only where the DNA matches it firmly. The size field is filled for only some rows; it gives once, few, many or a size class.

size	J	D	V	CDR3	DNA
-	TRBJ2-2	-	TRBV5-4	CASSSPTGDPGELFF	TGTGCCAGCAGCTCCCCTACCGGGGACCCCGGGGAGCTGTTTTTT
-	TRBJ2-3	TRBD2	TRBV9	CASSGGLGADTQYF	TGTGCCAGCAGCGGCGGACTAGGAGCAGATACGCAGTATTTT
-	TRBJ2-7	-	TRBV6-5	CASSPGTGGGKQYF	TGTGCCAGCAGTCCCGGGACGGGTGGGGGCAAGCAGTACTTC
-	TRBJ2-3	-	TRBV4-1	CASSQVWGTDTQYF	TGCGCCAGCAGCCAAGTGTGGGGCACAGATACGCAGTATTTT
-	TRBJ1-2	-	TRBV9	CASSVGGGTYGYTF	TGTGCCAGCAGCGTTGGGGGGGGCACCTATGGCTACACCTTC
-	TRBJ1-1	TRBD1	TRBV2	CASSGRQGAEAFF	TGTGCCAGCAGTGGGCGGCAGGGGGCTGAGGCTTTCTTT
-	TRBJ1-3	-	TRBV29-1	CSVGQRHSGNTIYF	TGCAGCGTTGGACAGCGTCACTCTGGAAACACCATATATTTT
-	TRBJ1-5	-	TRBV28	CASSSRVGNQPQHF	TGTGCCAGCAGCAGCAGGGTCGGCAATCAGCCCCAGCATTTT
few	TRBJ1-4	TRBD1	TRBV18	CASSPLPTGGREKLFF	TGTGCCAGCTCACCATTGCCGACAGGGGGCCGCGAAAAACTGTTTTTT
-	TRBJ2-1	-	TRBV5-6	CASSFRQPYNEQFF	TGTGCCAGCAGCTTTAGACAACCGTACAATGAGCAGTTCTTC
-	TRBJ1-4	-	TRBV11-2	CASSPGTATNEKLFF	TGTGCCAGCAGCCCAGGGACGGCAACTAATGAAAAACTGTTTTTT
-	TRBJ1-1	-	TRBV7-6	CASSPGGPEAFF	TGTGCCAGCAGCCCTGGGGGGCCTGAAGCTTTCTTT
-	TRBJ2-5	-	TRBV5-1	CASSLSSRETQYF	TGCGCCAGCAGCTTGAGTTCGAGGGAGACCCAGTACTTC
-	TRBJ2-2	-	TRBV5-1	CASSLGRIVNTGELFF	TGCGCCAGCAGCTTGGGTCGTATCGTGAACACCGGGGAGCTGTTTTTT
medium-sized	TRBJ2-3	TRBD1	TRBV9	CASSGDRETDTQYF	TGTGCCAGCAGCGGGGACAGGGAGACAGATACGCAGTATTTT
-	TRBJ1-3	-	TRBV6-5	CASSTTRSRNTIYF	TGTGCCAGCAGCACGACACGCTCTAGAAACACCATATATTTT
-	TRBJ1-5	-	TRBV2	CASSEGDGNQPQHF	TGTGCCAGCAGTGAAGGGGATGGCAATCAGCCCCAGCATTTT
-	TRBJ2-4	-	TRBV27	CASRGVKNIQYF	TGTGCCAGCAGGGGGGTCAAAAACATTCAGTACTTC
-	TRBJ2-3	-	TRBV7-3	CASSLIEGSTDTQYF	TGTGCCAGCAGCTTAATCGAGGGGAGCACAGATACGCAGTATTTT
-	TRBJ1-2	-	TRBV4-1	CASSQERAAYYGYTF	TGCGCCAGCAGCCAAGAGCGGGCAGCCTACTATGGCTACACCTTC
-	TRBJ2-5	-	TRBV7-6	CASSLVSRDFRAQYF	TGTGCCAGCAGCTTAGTTTCCCGGGATTTCAGGGCCCAGTACTTC
-	TRBJ2-5	-	TRBV7-9	CASSLLLAQETQYF	TGTGCCAGCAGCTTACTGCTAGCGCAAGAGACCCAGTACTTC
-	TRBJ2-7	-	TRBV5-3	CAPDKGRRKLGYEQYF	TGTGCCCCGGACAAGGGACGGCGGAAACTTGGTTACGAGCAGTACTTC
-	TRBJ2-5	-	TRBV11-2	CASSLGRQETQYF	TGTGCCAGCAGCTTAGGCCGGCAAGAGACCCAGTACTTC
-	TRBJ1-2	TRBD1	TRBV5-1	CASSLAGTGAANYGYTF	TGCGCCAGCAGCTTGGCCGGGACAGGGGCCGCTAACTATGGCTACACCTTC
-	TRBJ1-1	TRBD1	TRBV4-1	CASRSGGGTEAFF	TGCGCCAGCAGGTCAGGGGGTGGGACTGAAGCTTTCTTT
few	TRBJ1-1	TRBD1	TRBV6-5	CASSRQGNTEAFF	TGTGCCAGCAGTAGACAGGGGAACACTGAAGCTTTCTTT